One and the same sample provided the 7 T cell receptor beta chains below, sequenced in a study of radiotherapy plus CTLA-4 blockade in lung cancer. Libraries were prepared by immunoSEQ multiplex PCR; TCRdb keeps only in-frame clonotypes and omits some of them. In the table there are over 100,000 clones, 75% to 90% of which are singletons. The starting material was peripheral blood, obtained from a patient treated with radiotherapy plus ipilimumab. These receptors originate from a human donor with non-small cell lung cancer that progressed on radiotherapy plus ipilimumab.

The V gene is TRBV25-1, the J gene TRBJ1-4; weak D call: TRBD1 (5 bases). The V end lost 10 bases, the J end lost 10 bases, and 22 bases lay between the germline ends. The CDR3 contains 14 residues. Germline CDR1 MGHDK, CDR2 SYGVNS. The CDR3 is CATMSGAGTGKLFF. The CDR3, as DNA: TGTGCCACTATGTCCGGGGCAGGGACGGGAAAACTGTTTTTT.

This rearrangement joins TRBV5-6 to TRBJ2-1; D perhaps matches TRBD2 (5 bases). Germline V gene sequence: CDR1 SGHDT, CDR2 YYEEEE. This CDR3 has 16 residues. The germline V and J ends were trimmed by 6 bases and 0 bases, with 16 bases remaining between them. The CDR3 bases are TGTGCCAGCACCTTCGGGGTTCCGAGCTCCTACAATGAGCAGTTCTTC. Protein product: CASTFGVPSSYNEQFF. The whole variable domain, filled in from reference TRBV5-6 and TRBJ2-1, reads DAGVTQSPTHLIKTRGQQVTLRCSPKSGHDTVSWYQQALGQGPQFIFQYYEEEERQRGNFPDRFSGHQFPNYSSELNVNALLLGDSALYLCASTFGVPSSYNEQFFGPGTRLTVL.

The CDR3 nucleotides are TGCGCCAGCAGCCAAGATCGCCGACAGGGGGCGACTGAAGCTTTCTTT. It is translated as CASSQDRRQGATEAFF. This chain links TRBV4-1 with TRBJ1-1; 10 bases fit TRBD1. CDR3 length: 16 amino acids. V lost 0 bases to trimming and J lost 5 bases; unmatched junction nucleotides: 6. Germline CDR1 reads MGHRA; CDR2 reads YSYEKL.

This sequence joins TRBV15 and TRBJ2-5; D is ambiguous. The CDR3 runs 14 residues. Trimming pared 0 bases from V and 2 bases from J, leaving 7 bases between. Germline V CDR1 and CDR2: LNHNV, YYDKDF (reference sequence). CDR3 sequence reads: CATSRDPRQETQYF. CDR3 in DNA: TGTGCCACCAGCAGAGATCCCAGACAAGAGACCCAGTACTTC.

V and J are TRBV5-4 and TRBJ1-1; D is undetermined. The CDR3 runs 13 residues. CDR1 is SGHNT and CDR2 is YYREEE in the germline V gene (reference sequence). With 4 bases removed from V and 3 bases from J, the gap between germline ends came to 10 bases. DNA for the CDR3: TGTGCCAGCAGCGAAAGTAAGGACACTGAAGCTTTCTTT. Protein product: CASSESKDTEAFF.

This clone appeared a single time. Other DNA sequences in this sample translate to the same CDR3. The chain carries TRBV11-2 and TRBJ1-5, with a weak D call TRBD1 (5 bases). The CDR3 runs 14 residues. Germline CDR1 reads SGHAT; CDR2 reads FQNNGV. Trimming took off 5 bases at V and 0 bases at J, with 8 bases between the two ends. The CDR3 is CASSPDSSNQPQHF. For the CDR3, the DNA is TGTGCCAGCAGCCCCGACAGTAGCAATCAGCCCCAGCATTTT.

The rearrangement uses TRBV5-1 and TRBJ1-2; perhaps TRBD1 as D (6 bases). In germline, CDR1 is SGHRS, CDR2 YFSETQ. Trimming stripped 4 bases from V and 1 base from J, with 14 bases between. The CDR3 runs 15 residues. The CDR3 is CASSRGHRDNYGYTF. The DNA for the CDR3 is TGCGCCAGCAGCAGAGGCCACAGGGATAACTATGGCTACACCTTC.